The clone carrying this T cell receptor (beta chain) turned up a few times. Its specificity is unknown. An Oncomine TCR Beta short-read assay was used to sequence the DNA from cultured CD4+ T cells. In this case, cultured CD4+ T cells provided the extracted genomic DNA. TCRdb reprocessed the PCR reads with MiXCR, giving one entry per CDR3 protein. This sample has tens of thousands of distinct CDR3 sequences, with 28% found just once. This record comes from a study of vaccination and CD4 T cells after COVID-19. Study overall: Convalescent donors were composed of six males and four females, of whom two were Hispanic.

Germline lookup yields CDR1 SGHNT and CDR2 YYREEE (reference sequence). V was pared by 1 base and J by 8 bases, with 10 bases between. The CDR3 sequence is 14 residues long. Findings and limits, study-wide: Convalescent patients' vaccine-specific clones were spike mono-reactive in 304 of 307 cases.

Time point in this sample: late sampling 161 to 241 days after vaccination in three convalescent patients. The treatment here: roughly ten-day PBMC culture with coronavirus spike peptide pools or control peptides (ViraFEST assay). Positivity by PCR occurred from March to December 2020, a period that predated US Alpha, Beta and Delta variants. This sample comprised CD4+ T cells from blood, cultured in vitro, obtained about 7 months after SARS-CoV-2 vaccination. The rearrangement joins TRBV5-4 to TRBJ1-6; D unclear. The source is a human donor who had recovered from COVID-19. CDR3 DNA: TGTGCCAGCAGCTTGAGCGGTGCCTATTCACCCCTCCACTTT. Translating it yields CASSLSGAYSPLHF.